The clone carrying this T cell receptor beta chain was seen a handful of times. An oligo carrying a UMI was ligated to the cDNA 3' end. The first PCR ran 3 to 5 cycles with an equimolar RC1.1 and RC1.2 beta primer mix. TCRdb independently ran MiXCR on the UMI-ligation and nested PCR reads; one entry per CDR3 protein. The profile shows some 50,000 distinct CDR3 sequences, approximately 10% of them singletons. This specimen belongs to a study of quantifying T cell responses using KT2 cells. Study-level information: RNA was reverse transcribed with TCR alpha and beta constant-region primers.

Germline CDR1 reads SGHVS; CDR2 reads FQNEAQ. The CDR3 consists of 15 residues. Trimming cost V 4 bases and J 7 bases; bases outside gene matches: 5. This TCR came from a human donor. The sequenced sample consisted of PBMCs spiked with cells of the T cell clone KT2. The gene calls are TRBV7-8 and TRBJ1-6; 9 nucleotides align to TRBD1. The CDR3 region is CASSWITGGNSPLHF. CDR3 coding DNA: TGTGCCAGCAGCTGGATCACAGGGGGCAATTCACCCCTCCACTTT.